This is a list of T cell receptor beta chains from one sample in a study of blood T cells in healthy people across ages. TCRdb reprocessed the 5' RACE reads via MiXCR and lists one record per CDR3 protein. This table has around 520,000 distinct CDR3 sequences, around a quarter appearing once. A further study also used this sample, focusing on T cells of mothers and their children.

What was sequenced was blood. Every receptor here comes from a boy aged 2 to 10 in good health. Both conserved end residues are part of each CDR3. The D gene is left open where the match is weak. Where a row states a size, it is once, few, many or the class of an expanded clone; other rows omit it.

>TRBJ2-5|TRBV5-1|.|few
TGCGCCAGCAGCCCGCAACCGGGAGAGACCCAGTACTTC
CASSPQPGETQYF
>TRBJ2-1|TRBV7-9|.|.
TGTGCCAGCAGATTCGGGACACCTTGCAATGAGCAGTTCTTC
CASRFGTPCNEQFF
>TRBJ1-2|TRBV6-6|.|.
TGTGCCAGCACGCATGGAGGGGCTAACTATGGCTACACCTTC
CASTHGGANYGYTF
>TRBJ2-2|TRBV12-3/TRBV12-4|TRBD1|many
TGTGCCAGCAGTCAGGGACAGTTCACCGGGGAGCTGTTTTTT
CASSQGQFTGELFF
>TRBJ1-2|TRBV5-6|.|.
TGTGCCAGCAGACCAGGAGGAGCCTATGGCTACACCTTC
CASRPGGAYGYTF
>TRBJ2-1|TRBV7-3|TRBD1|.
TGTGCCAGCAGCTTAATCCCAGGGGGTGAGCAGTTCTTC
CASSLIPGGEQFF
>TRBJ2-1|TRBV25-1|.|.
TGTGCCAGCAGTCATAGGGCCTCAGTTGGCAGGGGATTATACAATGAGCAGTTCTTC
CASSHRASVGRGLYNEQFF
>TRBJ2-5|TRBV29-1|.|.
TGCAGCGTTGAAGATCTTCTCGTGGAGACCCAGTACTTC
CSVEDLLVETQYF
>TRBJ1-1|TRBV28|.|.
TGTGCCAGCAGCCCTGGCGGGCAGGGGAACACTGAAGCTTTCTTT
CASSPGGQGNTEAFF
>TRBJ1-1|TRBV9|.|.
TGTGCCAGCAGCGTAGTCGGGTCCCCCACTGAAGCTTTCTTT
CASSVVGSPTEAFF
>TRBJ2-3|TRBV5-1|.|few
TGCGCCAGCGGGCGGGGCGGAACAGATACGCAGTATTTT
CASGRGGTDTQYF
>TRBJ2-5|TRBV10-1|.|once
TGCGCCAGCAGCGAAGAAGGGGGGAGCCAGTACTTC
CASSEEGGSQYF
>TRBJ1-1|TRBV3-1|.|.
TGTGCCAGCAGGGCTTGGCGTGAGGGGAACACTGAAGCTTTCTTT
CASRAWREGNTEAFF
>TRBJ2-5|TRBV10-3|TRBD1|.
TGTGCCATCAGTTCCGACAGGGGACCCCAAGAGACCCAGTACTTC
CAISSDRGPQETQYF
>TRBJ2-3|TRBV9|.|few
TGTGCCAGCAGCGCCCTCGGGCAGGGGCGGGCGACAGATACGCAGTATTTT
CASSALGQGRATDTQYF
>TRBJ1-4|TRBV10-3|TRBD1|.
TGTGCCATCAAAGGGGACAGGTTTAATGAAAAACTGTTTTTT
CAIKGDRFNEKLFF
>TRBJ2-1|TRBV9|.|.
TGTGCCAGCAGCGGGAACTTCGTAGAGCAGTTCTTC
CASSGNFVEQFF
>TRBJ2-1|TRBV13|TRBD1|.
TGTGCCAGCAGCTTCGAAGGGGGCCACTTCTTC
CASSFEGGHFF
>TRBJ1-1|TRBV18|.|once
TGTGCCAGCTCACCCGGGCTTCCGAGCTACACTGAAGCTTTCTTT
CASSPGLPSYTEAFF
>TRBJ2-5|TRBV20-1|.|once
TGCAGTGCCCCTTACACAGGTCTCTCTGGGGAGACCCAGTACTTC
CSAPYTGLSGETQYF
>TRBJ1-1|TRBV12-3/TRBV12-4|TRBD1|few
TGTGCCAGCAGCCCCAGGACAGGGGCGTTGAACACTGAAGCTTTCTTT
CASSPRTGALNTEAFF
>TRBJ2-3|TRBV9|.|.
TGTGCCAGCAGCGTTACGAGGGGCACAGATACGCAGTATTTT
CASSVTRGTDTQYF
>TRBJ1-2|TRBV5-1|.|.
TGTGCCAGCAGCTTAGAAGGGACCTATGGCTACACCTTC
CASSLEGTYGYTF
>TRBJ1-4|TRBV2|.|.
TGTGCCAGCATGAGAGGTGCCGAAAAACTGTTTTTT
CASMRGAEKLFF
>TRBJ1-4|TRBV11-2|.|.
TGTGCCAGCAGCTTTGGCCCCTCCAGGTCAACTAATGAAAAACTGTTTTTT
CASSFGPSRSTNEKLFF
>TRBJ2-5|TRBV6-2/TRBV6-3|.|.
TGTGCCAGCAGTTACTCGCGGACTGTACAAGAGACCCAGTACTTC
CASSYSRTVQETQYF
>TRBJ1-2|TRBV6-6|TRBD1|.
TGTGCCAGCACCCAAGACAGGGCCACCTCCTATGGCTACACCTTC
CASTQDRATSYGYTF
>TRBJ2-4|TRBV7-2|.|.
TGTGCCAGCAGCTTAGCAGGGGTGGGTGCCAAAAACATTCAGTACTTC
CASSLAGVGAKNIQYF
>TRBJ2-3|TRBV6-5|.|once
TGTGCCAGCAGGGCCGTGGAGGGCACAGATACGCAGTATTTT
CASRAVEGTDTQYF
>TRBJ2-7|TRBV20-1|.|.
TGCAGTGCTAGGGCTACAACCTTAAGCGAGCAGTACTTC
CSARATTLSEQYF
>TRBJ2-5|TRBV20-1|TRBD2|few
TGCAGTGCATCACTAGCGGGGGGGCAGAAGACCCAGTACTTC
CSASLAGGQKTQYF
>TRBJ2-1|TRBV12-3/TRBV12-4|TRBD1|few
TGTGCCAGCAGGACACAGGGGGATGAGCAGTTCTTC
CASRTQGDEQFF
>TRBJ2-1|TRBV6-2/TRBV6-3|.|few
TGTGCCAGCAGTCCTAGGGGGACTTTGAATGAGCAGTTCTTC
CASSPRGTLNEQFF
>TRBJ1-1|TRBV11-2|.|.
TGTGCCAGCAGCCCGCGTGGCCTGAACACTGAAGCTTTCTTT
CASSPRGLNTEAFF
>TRBJ2-2|TRBV12-3/TRBV12-4|TRBD2|.
TGTGCCAGCACCCAGGGACTAGCGGGGAACACCGGGGAGCTGTTTTTT
CASTQGLAGNTGELFF
>TRBJ2-7|TRBV9|TRBD2|.
TGTGCCAGCAGCGTAGGGGGTAGCGGGAATTACGAGCAGTACTTC
CASSVGGSGNYEQYF
>TRBJ2-5|TRBV4-3|TRBD2|.
TGCGCCAGCAGCCAAGATCGGCTAGCGGGAGGGCAGTTACAGGAGACCCAGTACTTC
CASSQDRLAGGQLQETQYF
>TRBJ2-5|TRBV12-3/TRBV12-4|.|once
TGTGCCAGCAGTTTATATTCCAGGGCAGAGACCCAGTACTTC
CASSLYSRAETQYF